The 6 T cell receptor beta chains below come from one sample, sequenced in a study of blood T cell repertoires in COVID-19. Measured with immunoSEQ multiplex PCR; TCRdb has only the in-frame clones, and not every one. Counted here are about 71,000 clones, approximately 80% occurring once; the ten biggest clones make up under 7.5%. The source material was peripheral blood. The receptors shown here come from a man aged 30-40 years with COVID-19, enrolled during active disease.

This rearrangement joins TRBV12-3 or TRBV12-4 to TRBJ1-5; D unresolved. The length of the CDR3 is 12 residues. V was pared by 6 bases and J by 5 bases, with 8 bases between. The CDR3 DNA reads as TGTGCCAGCAGCTACAGTGATCAGCCCCAGCATTTT. Translated: CASSYSDQPQHF.

This chain uses TRBV15 with TRBJ2-1; TRBD1 aligns across 8 bases. V dropped 5 bases and J dropped 5; count of bases not matched to a gene: 5. The germline CDR1 and CDR2 sequences are LNHNV and YYDKDF (reference sequence). CDR3 length equals 14 residues. The CDR3 loop is CATSVQGAHNEQFF. CDR3 nucleotide sequence: TGTGCCACCAGCGTCCAGGGGGCCCACAATGAGCAGTTCTTC. The variable domain in full, with the rest retrieved from reference TRBV15 and TRBJ2-1, is DAMVIQNPRYQVTQFGKPVTLSCSQTLNHNVMYWYQQKSSQAPKLLFHYYDKDFNNEADTPDNFQSRRPNTSFCFLDIRSPGLGDTAMYLCATSVQGAHNEQFFGPGTRLTVL.

The chain links TRBV5-8 to TRBJ2-1; the D is unclear. The V end lost 3 bases, the J end lost 3 bases, and 7 bases lay between the germline ends. The CDR3 spans 13 residues. Germline V gene sequence: CDR1 SGHTS, CDR2 YDEGEE. CDR3 coding DNA: TGTGCCAGCAGCTCGCTAGACTACAATGAGCAGTTCTTC. Amino acid sequence: CASSSLDYNEQFF.

The V and J genes are TRBV28 and TRBJ2-3, with 12 bases identical to TRBD2. J lost 4 bases, V lost 3 bases, and 8 bases had no gene match. The CDR3 has 17 amino acids. CDR1 MDHEN and CDR2 SYDVKM come from the germline V gene. This chain's CDR3 is CASSFATSGSGADTQYF. Written as DNA, the CDR3 is TGTGCCAGCAGTTTCGCGACTAGCGGGAGTGGAGCAGATACGCAGTATTTT.

The genes are TRBV11-2 and TRBJ1-3; possibly TRBD1 for D (5 bases). The CDR3 is 15 residues long. Deletions cut 5 bases from V and 0 bases from J, with 11 bases between. Germline CDR1 SGHAT, CDR2 FQNNGV. The CDR3 region is CASSPLDISGNTIYF. As DNA, the CDR3 is TGTGCCAGCAGCCCGCTGGACATCTCTGGAAACACCATATATTTT.

This chain connects TRBV15 to TRBJ2-7; tentative D call: TRBD1 (6 bases). The CDR3 extends over 12 amino acids. CDR1 and CDR2 from the germline V gene are LNHNV and YYDKDF (reference sequence). V was shortened by 4 bases and J by 3 bases, with 7 bases between the two germline ends. The CDR3 DNA reads TGTGCCACCAGCAAGGACAGCTACGAGCAGTACTTC. The encoded protein is CATSKDSYEQYF. The full variable domain, with the rest looked up from reference TRBV15 and TRBJ2-7, is DAMVIQNPRYQVTQFGKPVTLSCSQTLNHNVMYWYQQKSSQAPKLLFHYYDKDFNNEADTPDNFQSRRPNTSFCFLDIRSPGLGDTAMYLCATSKDSYEQYFGPGTRLTVT.